These 29 T cell receptor beta chains came from one sample sequenced in a study of blood T cells in healthy people across ages. A second roughly 6 to 12 cycle PCR used barcoded and J-beta primers. TCRdb re-called the 5' RACE reads through MiXCR, storing one row per CDR3 protein. The profile shows approximately 2,000,000 distinct CDR3 sequences, more than 35% of them singletons. Sequencing was done on a sample of blood. Receptors were obtained from a human donor in good health.

The gene calls are TRBV4-3 and TRBJ1-2; D might be TRBD1 (5 bases). The CDR3 totals 14 residues. V gave up 1 base and J gave up 2 bases, with 8 bases separating them. From germline, CDR1 is LGHNA and CDR2 YSLEER. The CDR3 DNA reads as TGCGCCAGCAGCCAAGGGAAGGGGAACTATGGCTACACCTTC. This codes for CASSQGKGNYGYTF.

This clonotype appeared a few times. This chain joins TRBV29-1 and TRBJ2-3; 11 positions match TRBD1. The J segment lost 3 bases and the V segment lost 5 bases, leaving 7 bases of the junction unmatched. This CDR3 region has 15 residues. Germline V gene lookup returns CDR1 SQVTM and CDR2 ANQGSEA. In DNA form, the CDR3 reads TGCAGCGTTTACCCGCGGGACAGGGGGACAGATACGCAGTATTTT. Its translation is CSVYPRDRGTDTQYF.

V usage is TRBV12-3 or TRBV12-4 and J usage is TRBJ1-2; D is ambiguous. V dropped 6 bases and J dropped 6 bases, with 14 bases sitting between them. The CDR3 runs to 13 residues. The CDR3 DNA sequence: TGTGCCAGCAGGCAGGAGGAAGGCGATGGCTACACCTTC. It codes for CASRQEEGDGYTF.

This clonotype came up a few times. Germline is not matched at one junction end, which may reflect a read error. The chain combines TRBV10-3 with TRBJ2-1; 13 bases are a match to TRBD2. The CDR3 extends over 15 amino acids. The germline gives CDR1 ENHRY, CDR2 SYGVKD. CDR3 sequence reads: CAISGLAGDYSEQFF. The CDR3 nucleotides read TGTGCCATCAGCGGACTAGCGGGGGATTACAGTGAGCAGTTCTTC.

This clonotype appeared a few times. CDR3: CASSDRGGPYEQYF. The CDR3 DNA reads TGTGCCAGTAGTGACAGGGGTGGACCCTACGAGCAGTACTTC. The chain links TRBV19 to TRBJ2-7, with 8 bases aligning to TRBD1. V shed 5 bases, J shed 2 bases, and the junction held 5 bases outside the gene matches. The germline gives CDR1 LNHDA, CDR2 SQIVND (reference sequence). The CDR3 sequence is 14 residues long.

The chain has TRBV29-1 and TRBJ2-4, with 8 bases fitting TRBD1. The DNA end is a closer match to TRBJ2-7, so the J assignment may be wrong. Germline CDR1 reads SQVTM; CDR2 reads ANQGSEA. The CDR3 has 12 amino acids. CDR3 residues: CSVGDRIHEQYF. In DNA, the CDR3 is TGCAGCGTTGGGGACAGGATCCACGAGCAGTACTTC.

The V call is TRBV9, the J call TRBJ2-4; D is possibly TRBD1 (5 bases). The J call is doubtful: the DNA matches TRBJ2-7 better. This CDR3 contains 12 residues. The V gene's germline CDR1 is SGDLS and CDR2 YYNGEE. The CDR3 sequence is CASSAETAEQYF. The CDR3 nucleotides are TGTGCCAGCAGCGCGGAGACAGCCGAGCAGTACTTC.

A remark on this clonotype: At one boundary the junction diverges from the germline segment, which might be a read error. The rearrangement uses TRBV10-3 and TRBJ2-6, with a tentative D call TRBD1 (5 bases). Germline V CDR1 and CDR2: ENHRY, SYGVKD. The CDR3 extends over 16 amino acids. The DNA for the CDR3 is TGTGCCATCAGTGACGGACCCAGCTCTGGGGCCAACATCCTGACTTTC. As protein: CAISDGPSSGANILTF.

In this sample, this clonotype turned up a few times. This chain links TRBV29-1 with TRBJ2-5; the match to TRBD1 covers 7 bases. The length of the CDR3 is 12 residues. V lost 4 bases and J lost 5; bases outside the gene matches: 4. Germline V lookup: CDR1 SQVTM, CDR2 ANQGSEA. DNA for the CDR3: TGCAGCGTTGCTAAGACAGGGGAGACCCAGTACTTC. It specifies CSVAKTGETQYF.

V usage is TRBV29-1 and J usage is TRBJ1-1, with D perhaps matching TRBD1 (5 bases). V was trimmed by 4 bases and J by 1 base, leaving 16 bases between them. The CDR3 extends over 15 amino acids. The germline V gene has CDR1 SQVTM and CDR2 ANQGSEA. For the CDR3, the DNA is TGCAGCGTTGGACTACCCGGGACTGAGAACACTGAAGCTTTCTTT. Encoded protein: CSVGLPGTENTEAFF.

The table lists this clonotype with a few counts. The V call is TRBV20-1, the J call TRBJ2-1; 10 nucleotides align to TRBD2. V dropped 2 bases and J dropped 10; count of bases not matched to a gene: 14. CDR3 length equals 16 residues. Germline V gives CDR1 DFQATT, CDR2 SNEGSKA (reference sequence). Here the CDR3 reads CSARPTLAGRRGEQFF. The CDR3 region has the DNA TGCAGTGCTAGACCTACACTAGCGGGGCGGCGGGGAGAGCAGTTCTTC.

This chain connects TRBV27 to TRBJ2-7; 10 nucleotides align to TRBD2. CDR3 length: 15 amino acids. Per the germline V gene, CDR1 is MNHEY and CDR2 is SMNVEV (reference sequence). Trimming cost V 0 bases and J 3 bases; bases outside gene matches: 2. As DNA, the CDR3 is TGTGCCAGCAGTTTATCAGCGGGGGGGCGCTACGAGCAGTACTTC. Translation: CASSLSAGGRYEQYF.

This clonotype was picked up a small number of times. The CDR3 bases are TGTGCCAGCAGTGCCCCTCGGGGAGTGAATGAGCAGTTCTTC. It encodes CASSAPRGVNEQFF. The chain uses TRBV25-1 and TRBJ2-1, with D possibly TRBD2 on 5 matching bases. V gave up 4 bases and J gave up 7 bases, with 14 bases separating them. The CDR3 has 14 amino acids. Germline-derived CDR1 and CDR2 are MGHDK and SYGVNS.

The chain employs TRBV4-3 and TRBJ1-5, with D possibly being TRBD1 (5 bases). Per the germline V gene, CDR1 is LGHNA and CDR2 is YSLEER. The CDR3 totals 16 residues. V dropped 0 bases and J dropped 5 bases, with 14 bases sitting between them. CDR3: CASSQDFVQGYQPQHF. The DNA of the CDR3 is TGCGCCAGCAGCCAAGATTTTGTTCAGGGCTATCAGCCCCAGCATTTT.

J is TRBJ2-2 and V is TRBV28; D is unclear. Trimming shortened V by 7 bases and J by 3 bases, and 15 bases separated the two germline ends. From germline, CDR1 is MDHEN and CDR2 SYDVKM. The CDR3 length is 15 residues. This chain's CDR3 is CASKPHSRYTGELFF. DNA of the CDR3: TGTGCCAGCAAACCCCACAGCCGCTACACCGGGGAGCTGTTTTTT. Drawing the rest from reference TRBV28 and TRBJ2-2, the complete variable domain is DVKVTQSSRYLVKRTGEKVFLECVQDMDHENMFWYRQDPGLGLRLIYFSYDVKMKEKGDIPEGYSVSREKKERFSLILESASTNQTSMYLCASKPHSRYTGELFFGEGSRLTVL.

The chain joins TRBV4-2 to TRBJ2-7; tentatively, D is TRBD2 (5 bases). Trimming took 0 bases from V and 6 from J, leaving 15 bases between them. The CDR3 contains 15 residues. Germline V gives CDR1 LGHNA, CDR2 YNFKEQ. CDR3 amino acids: CASSQEPGIPGEQYF. The CDR3 DNA follows: TGTGCCAGCAGCCAAGAACCGGGGATACCGGGCGAGCAGTACTTC.

V is TRBV7-9 and J is TRBJ2-7, with 9 bases matching TRBD2. V shed 1 base and J 2 bases; nucleotides not matched to a gene: 9. The CDR3 loop spans 17 amino acids. CDR1 and CDR2 (germline): SEHNR, FQNEAQ (reference sequence). CDR3 DNA: TGTGCCAGCAGCTTAGTGTTGGGACTAGCAACCCCCTACGAGCAGTACTTC. Translating gives CASSLVLGLATPYEQYF.

The sample holds a few counts of this clonotype. The chain employs TRBV7-2 and TRBJ1-2, with D unclear. The CDR3 extends over 15 amino acids. Trimming cost V 2 bases and J 1 base, with 11 bases left between them. Germline V gene data show CDR1 as SGHTA and CDR2 as FQGNSA. The CDR3 is CASSLSASFNYGYTF. The CDR3 DNA sequence: TGTGCCAGCAGCTTATCCGCTAGTTTTAACTATGGCTACACCTTC.

This chain links TRBV7-9 with TRBJ2-5; TRBD2 matches at 8 bases. The CDR3 has 17 residues. V lost 5 bases to trimming and J lost 5 bases; unmatched junction nucleotides: 16. Germline CDR1 and CDR2: SEHNR and FQNEAQ (reference sequence). CDR3 sequence (DNA): TGTGCCAGCAGCCCGGGACTAAAAGCGGGGGCATGGGAGACCCAGTACTTC. Protein product: CASSPGLKAGAWETQYF.

This clonotype was recorded a few times. This chain joins TRBV6-5 and TRBJ2-5; no definite D call. V lost 0 bases and J lost 9, with 14 bases in between. In germline, CDR1 is MNHEY, CDR2 SVGAGI. The CDR3 is made up of 14 amino acids. CDR3 in DNA: TGTGCCAGCAGTTACTCGACGGTCGTTGGGGCCCAGTACTTC. This encodes CASSYSTVVGAQYF.

This clonotype was found a few times. The chain uses TRBV7-2 and TRBJ2-3; 7 bases map to TRBD2. CDR1 SGHTA and CDR2 FQGNSA come from the germline V gene. CDR3 size: 16 residues. The trim removed 5 bases at V and 3 bases at J, leaving 11 bases unmatched. The CDR3 here is CASSPSGASGTDTQYF. Here the CDR3 DNA reads TGTGCCAGCAGCCCCTCCGGGGCTAGCGGAACAGATACGCAGTATTTT.

The rearrangement links TRBV2 to TRBJ2-5; D is perhaps TRBD2 (5 bases). Judging by the DNA end, TRBJ2-7 fits better; the J call may be wrong. The CDR3 sequence is 17 residues long. Germline assignment: CDR1 SNHLY and CDR2 FYNNEI. The CDR3 DNA reads TGTGCCAGCAGTGAAGGGGCCAGAGACTATCTAGCCTACGAGCAGTACTTC. Translating it yields CASSEGARDYLAYEQYF.

This clonotype was recorded a few times. One junction end does not reproduce the germline sequence, and a read error may be involved. This rearrangement joins TRBV5-5 to TRBJ2-1; D is undetermined. CDR1 and CDR2 from the germline V gene are SGHKS and YYEKEE (reference sequence). CDR3 length: 11 residues. CDR3 protein: CAGSLSGEQFF. The CDR3 nucleotides read TGTGCCGGCAGCTTGTCGGGTGAGCAGTTCTTC. Supplemented by reference TRBV5-5 and TRBJ2-1, the full variable domain reads DAGVTQSPTHLIKTRGQQVTLRCSPISGHKSVSWYQQVLGQGPQFIFQYYEKEERGRGNFPDRFSARQFPNYSSELNVNALLLGDSALYLCAGSLSGEQFFGPGTRLTVL.

The genes are TRBV19 and TRBJ2-4, with D possibly TRBD1 on 5 matching bases. The J call may be mistaken, given a closer DNA end match to TRBJ2-7. This CDR3 is built from 15 residues. Germline assignment: CDR1 LNHDA and CDR2 SQIVND (reference sequence). The CDR3 sequence: CASSISDGREYEQYF. CDR3 nucleotide sequence: TGTGCCAGTAGTATCTCCGATGGCAGGGAATACGAGCAGTACTTC.

This chain uses TRBV12-3 or TRBV12-4 with TRBJ2-3; the D call may be TRBD1 or TRBD2 (5 bases each). V was pared by 6 bases and J by 2 bases, with 12 bases between. The CDR3 has 14 amino acids. The CDR3 reads CASRTGAFTDTQYF. CDR3 bases: TGTGCCAGCAGAACCGGGGCTTTCACAGATACGCAGTATTTT.

V gene TRBV5-1 combines with J gene TRBJ1-2; the D is unclear. Per germline, CDR1 SGHRS and CDR2 YFSETQ. The CDR3 covers 15 residues. Trimming pared 5 bases from V and 8 bases from J, leaving 22 bases between. In DNA, the CDR3 is TGCGCCAGCAGTTTAAGTTCAGGCTTAGTGTCCGGCTACACCTTC. It codes for CASSLSSGLVSGYTF. The full variable domain, completed using reference TRBV5-1 and TRBJ1-2, is KAGVTQTPRYLIKTRGQQVTLSCSPISGHRSVSWYQQTPGQGLQFLFEYFSETQRNKGNFPGRFSGRQFSNSRSEMNVSTLELGDSALYLCASSLSSGLVSGYTFGSGTRLTVV.

J is TRBJ1-4 and V is TRBV7-9; 8 bases are shared with TRBD1. In germline, CDR1 is SEHNR, CDR2 FQNEAQ (reference sequence). Trimming took 1 base from V and 13 from J; bases not matched to a gene: 5. The CDR3 length is 13 residues. In DNA form, the CDR3 reads TGTGCCAGCAGCTTAGGAACAGGGGGATCACTGTTTTTT. This translates into CASSLGTGGSLFF.

The CDR3: CASTRTSGGVVDTQYF. As DNA, the CDR3 is TGTGCCAGCACCCGGACTAGCGGGGGGGTTGTGGATACGCAGTATTTT. The chain combines TRBV6-5 with TRBJ2-3, with TRBD2 matching over 15 bases. CDR1 MNHEY and CDR2 SVGAGI come from the germline V gene. V was pared by 7 bases and J by 6 bases, with 8 bases of the junction left unmatched. CDR3 length: 16 amino acids.

The chain recombines TRBV4-3 with TRBJ2-2; D is ambiguous. CDR3 length: 13 amino acids. V was shortened by 1 base and J by 8 bases, with 8 bases between the two germline ends. Germline lookup yields CDR1 LGHNA and CDR2 YSLEER. The CDR3 DNA is TGCGCCAGCAGCCAAGGTCTAGAAGGGGAGCTGTTTTTT. Its translation is CASSQGLEGELFF.